These 5 T cell receptor beta chains originate from one sample sequenced in a study of blood T cell repertoires in COVID-19. TCRdb's table, derived via immunoSEQ multiplex PCR, lists solely in-frame clones and lacks some. The sample holds some 88,000 clones; around 79% are singletons and the top ten take about 24%. Input material: peripheral blood. The receptors come from a human donor in a cohort sampled during active COVID-19.

The CDR3 loop reads CSAESPFAVNTQYF. In DNA form, the CDR3 reads TGCAGCGCCGAAAGCCCATTTGCGGTGAATACGCAGTATTTT. The chain combines TRBV29-1 with TRBJ2-3; D unresolved. The CDR3 loop spans 14 amino acids. V lost 7 bases, J lost 7 bases, and 21 bases lay in between. Germline V gene sequence: CDR1 SQVTM, CDR2 ANQGSEA.

This rearrangement joins TRBV11-2 to TRBJ2-7; D not resolved. This CDR3 comprises 14 residues. The germline V and J ends were trimmed by 5 bases and 1 base, with 12 bases remaining between them. Germline assignment: CDR1 SGHAT and CDR2 FQNNGV. The CDR3 nucleotides read TGTGCCAGCAGCCAAACGACAAATTCCTACGAGCAGTACTTC. Its protein is CASSQTTNSYEQYF.

This rearrangement joins TRBV11-3 to TRBJ2-1; 7 positions match TRBD1. J lost 8 bases, V lost 5 bases, and 6 bases had no gene match. The CDR3 loop spans 13 amino acids. Germline values: CDR1 SGHNT, CDR2 YENEEA. The DNA for the CDR3 is TGTGCCAGCAGCCGACAAACAGGGGATGAGCAGTTCTTC. Translation gives CASSRQTGDEQFF.

The chain has TRBV4-3 and TRBJ2-5, with a weak D call TRBD2 (6 bases). The CDR3 sequence is 16 residues long. Germline CDR1 is LGHNA and CDR2 is YSLEER. Between the trimmed V and J ends, which lost 0 bases and 5 bases, there was a span of 16 bases. This chain's CDR3 is CASSQDRSRREETQYF. The CDR3 region has the DNA TGCGCCAGCAGCCAAGATCGGTCCCGCCGGGAGGAGACCCAGTACTTC.

This chain joins TRBV14 and TRBJ2-2; 10 bases are shared with TRBD1. Germline CDR1 SGHDN, CDR2 FVKESK. Germline trimming cut 0 bases from V and 3 bases from J; bases unmatched to any gene: 7. This CDR3 is built from 18 residues. The CDR3 region has the DNA TGTGCCAGCAGCCAAGAGACGTGGACAGGGGGTGACACCGGGGAGCTGTTTTTT. This sequence encodes CASSQETWTGGDTGELFF.